A single sample is the source of the 17 T cell receptor beta chains below, sequenced in a study of shared clonotypes between healthy human individuals. Repertoires were generated with immunoSEQ multiplex PCR, while TCRdb's copy carries only in-frame clones and drops some. This table has fewer than 700,000 clones, approximately 95% appearing once. Selected positively for CCR7 and CD45RO-negative, naive CD8 cells excluded terminally differentiated effector memory CD45RA+ cells. Sequences were obtained from naive CD8+ T cells sorted from blood. The receptors stem from a woman under 40 in good health.

The CDR3 bases are TGTGCCAGCAGTTTTAGGGGGCCGCTCTACGAGCAGTACTTC. Protein sequence: CASSFRGPLYEQYF. The V call is TRBV27, the J call TRBJ2-7, with TRBD1 matching over 7 bases. The CDR3 covers 14 residues. From germline, CDR1 is MNHEY and CDR2 SMNVEV (reference sequence). The trim removed 3 bases at V and 3 bases at J, leaving 5 bases unmatched.

V gene TRBV5-6 combines with J gene TRBJ2-3; no reliable D call. Deletions cut 3 bases from V and 2 bases from J, with 13 bases between. The CDR3 contains 15 residues. Germline V gives CDR1 SGHDT, CDR2 YYEEEE. The CDR3 is CASSSGTKTTDTQYF. In DNA form, the CDR3 reads TGTGCCAGCAGCTCTGGTACTAAAACCACAGATACGCAGTATTTT.

The genes are TRBV5-1 and TRBJ2-3; D not resolved. CDR1 is SGHRS and CDR2 is YFSETQ in the germline V gene. The CDR3 runs to 14 residues. V was cut by 1 base and J by 11 bases, with 17 bases left in between. The CDR3: CASSLSESLHEQYF. Written as DNA, the CDR3 is TGCGCCAGCAGCTTGAGCGAATCCCTACATGAGCAGTATTTT.

V and J are TRBV10-1 and TRBJ2-7; TRBD2 agrees at 7 bases. The V gene's germline CDR1 is WNHNN and CDR2 SYGVQD (reference sequence). Trimming removed 7 bases from V and 3 bases from J; junction bases left unmatched: 18. This CDR3 comprises 17 residues. DNA for the CDR3: TGCGCCAGCAAGAGAGGGATGGCGGGAGTGTGGTACTACGAGCAGTACTTC. This codes for CASKRGMAGVWYYEQYF.

In its sample, this clone was seen once. This chain uses TRBV7-8 with TRBJ2-3; TRBD2 matches 7 bases. Germline V gene data show CDR1 as SGHVS and CDR2 as FQNEAQ. The CDR3 loop spans 15 amino acids. Trimming cost V 6 bases and J 0 bases; bases outside gene matches: 6. CDR3 nucleotide sequence: TGTGCCAGCAGGGCAGCGGGGTCTAGCACAGATACGCAGTATTTT. As protein: CASRAAGSSTDTQYF. The full variable domain, rest sourced from reference TRBV7-8 and TRBJ2-3, is GAGVSQSPRYKVAKRGQDVALRCDPISGHVSLFWYQQALGQGPEFLTYFQNEAQLDKSGLPSDRFFAERPEGSVSTLKIQRTQQEDSAVYLCASRAAGSSTDTQYFGPGTRLTVL.

The chain is built from TRBV5-1 and TRBJ2-3, with a tentative D call TRBD1 (6 bases). V gave up 0 bases and J gave up 10 bases, with 12 bases separating them. The CDR3 runs to 13 residues. The germline V gene has CDR1 SGHRS and CDR2 YFSETQ. The CDR3 region is CASSLGRGNAQYF. In DNA, the CDR3 is TGCGCCAGCAGCTTGGGCAGGGGAAACGCGCAGTATTTT. Filled out from reference TRBV5-1 and TRBJ2-3, the complete variable domain reads KAGVTQTPRYLIKTRGQQVTLSCSPISGHRSVSWYQQTPGQGLQFLFEYFSETQRNKGNFPGRFSGRQFSNSRSEMNVSTLELGDSALYLCASSLGRGNAQYFGPGTRLTVL.

This rearrangement joins TRBV5-1 to TRBJ2-1; 7 bases line up with TRBD2. Germline V gene lookup returns CDR1 SGHRS and CDR2 YFSETQ. The V gene end was trimmed by 1 base and the J gene end by 8 bases; junction bases not matched to a gene: 3. The CDR3 has 13 residues. The DNA for the CDR3 is TGCGCCAGCAGCTTGACTAGCGTCTATGAGCAGTTCTTC. This sequence encodes CASSLTSVYEQFF.

The V and J genes are TRBV5-1 and TRBJ2-3, with 7 bases matching TRBD2. With V trimmed by 4 bases and J by 6 bases, 8 bases remained unmatched. This CDR3 spans 14 amino acids. Germline V gene sequence: CDR1 SGHRS, CDR2 YFSETQ. CDR3 protein: CASSSGDGPDTQYF. The CDR3 coding sequence is TGCGCCAGCAGCAGCGGGGACGGCCCGGATACGCAGTATTTT.

This chain uses TRBV28 with TRBJ1-5; tentative D call: TRBD1 (5 bases). Per the germline V gene, CDR1 is MDHEN and CDR2 is SYDVKM. This CDR3 region has 13 residues. V was trimmed by 5 bases and J by 5 bases, leaving 10 bases between them. In DNA, the CDR3 is TGTGCCAGCAGTCGGGGGGATTATCAGCCCCAGCATTTT. This encodes CASSRGDYQPQHF.

The rearrangement uses TRBV7-9 and TRBJ2-1; perhaps TRBD1 as D (5 bases). Trimming took 1 base from V and 6 from J, leaving 7 bases between them. The V gene's germline CDR1 is SEHNR and CDR2 FQNEAQ (reference sequence). The CDR3 is 13 amino acids. The CDR3 DNA reads TGTGCCAGCAGCTTAGGGGGCCTCAATGAGCAGTTCTTC. Protein: CASSLGGLNEQFF.

The chain joins TRBV20-1 to TRBJ2-5, with D perhaps TRBD1 or TRBD2 (6 bases each). V gave up 5 bases and J gave up 7 bases, with 11 bases separating them. This CDR3 has 11 amino acids. Germline V gene lookup returns CDR1 DFQATT and CDR2 SNEGSKA (reference sequence). The CDR3: CSASEGGTQYF. CDR3 bases: TGCAGTGCTTCGGAGGGGGGGACCCAGTACTTC.

On this clone: This sample also contains other DNA sequences that code for the same CDR3. The CDR3 here is CASSSTSDTQYF. CDR3 nucleotides: TGTGCCAGCAGTTCGACCTCAGATACGCAGTATTTT. This sequence joins TRBV27 and TRBJ2-3; no clear D. The CDR3 extends over 12 amino acids. Trimming removed 4 bases at V and 4 bases at J, with 6 bases between. Germline loops: CDR1 MNHEY, CDR2 SMNVEV (reference sequence).

J is TRBJ2-7 and V is TRBV27; D unclear. This CDR3 has 13 amino acids. Germline-derived CDR1 and CDR2 are MNHEY and SMNVEV (reference sequence). V was clipped by 6 bases and J by 1 base, with 10 bases between them. CDR3 sequence reads: CASRASLSYEQYF. The CDR3, as DNA: TGTGCCAGCAGAGCTTCGCTGTCCTACGAGCAGTACTTC.

The chain's CDR3 is CASRTLAGGWGTDTQYF. As DNA, the CDR3 is TGTGCCAGCAGGACACTAGCGGGAGGTTGGGGCACAGATACGCAGTATTTT. The chain combines TRBV2 with TRBJ2-3, with TRBD2 matching 12 bases. CDR1 SNHLY and CDR2 FYNNEI come from the germline V gene. The CDR3 covers 17 residues. The V and J ends lost 6 bases and 1 base, in that order; junction bases with no gene match: 8. Full variable domain (rest looked up from reference TRBV2 and TRBJ2-3): EPEVTQTPSHQVTQMGQEVILRCVPISNHLYFYWYRQILGQKVEFLVSFYNNEISEKSEIFDDQFSVERPDGSNFTLKIRSTKLEDSAMYFCASRTLAGGWGTDTQYFGPGTRLTVL.

V is TRBV5-5 and J is TRBJ2-7; D is uncertain. The CDR3 sequence is 15 residues long. Germline CDR1 and CDR2: SGHKS and YYEKEE (reference sequence). Trimming took off 0 bases at V and 1 base at J, with 11 bases between the two ends. The CDR3 bases are TGTGCCAGCAGCTTGGAGGGTGATCTATCCTACGAGCAGTACTTC. Protein sequence: CASSLEGDLSYEQYF.

This chain uses TRBV2 with TRBJ2-3; D not certain. The CDR3 has 14 amino acids. The V end was cut by 0 bases, the J end by 3 bases, with 7 bases between. CDR1 and CDR2 (germline): SNHLY, FYNNEI. This chain's CDR3 is CASSEALGTDTQYF. CDR3 sequence (DNA): TGTGCCAGCAGTGAAGCGCTGGGGACAGATACGCAGTATTTT.

The chain has TRBV5-1 and TRBJ2-1, with 9 bases aligning to TRBD2. Germline CDR1 reads SGHRS; CDR2 reads YFSETQ. The CDR3 has 15 residues. Trimming at V came to 0 bases and at J to 6 bases, leaving 4 bases not matched to a gene. The CDR3 here is CASSLVPSGINEQFF. In DNA form, the CDR3 reads TGCGCCAGCAGCTTGGTGCCTAGCGGGATCAATGAGCAGTTCTTC.